This T cell receptor beta chain was recorded in a study of Ad26.COV2.S vaccination and SARS-CoV-2 variants. Overall study: Ad26.COV2.S was injected intramuscularly once or twice, 56 days apart.

Study-wide results and caveats: Considerable breadth of spike-specific CD8+ and CD4+ T cell responses has reportedly been documented following vaccination. Measurement of non-spike TCR breadth gave similar results in vaccine and placebo recipients.

Note on this clone: Its antigen is undetermined.

Treatment denoted: about 20 received Ad26.COV2.S at low or high dose, single or two shots; 5 received placebo; per-sample allocation not given. Collection of the samples took place on day 63 after the first injection of vaccine or placebo. Only in-frame clones appear in the TCRdb table, and some are missing; sequencing was by immunoSEQ multiplex PCR. The sample holds about 390,000 clones, roughly nine tenths seen once. This CDR3 comprises 14 residues. The germline CDR1 and CDR2 sequences are SGHTA and FQGNSA. V gave up 6 bases and J gave up 7 bases; unmatched junction bases: 6. This chain joins TRBV7-2 and TRBJ1-2, with 12 bases aligning to TRBD1. Sequencing used peripheral blood, obtained in a trial of Ad26.COV2.S vaccine versus placebo. The TCR was taken from a person between 18 and 59 years old who received the Ad26.COV2.S COVID-19 vaccine or a placebo. CDR3 sequence reads: CASRLGQGAGGYTF. As DNA, the CDR3 is TGTGCCAGCAGGCTGGGACAGGGGGCGGGTGGCTACACCTTC.